These 18 T cell receptor beta chains share one sample of origin, sequenced in a study of T cell responses to AZD1222 COVID-19 vaccine. Measured with immunoSEQ multiplex PCR; TCRdb has only the in-frame clones, and not every one. The sample shows around 70,000 clones, around 85% of them seen only once. This specimen was peripheral blood, taken on day 0 of AZD1222 vaccination. The receptors here all came from an adult in good health.

The J gene is TRBJ2-3, the V gene TRBV19; D is unresolved. Germline-derived CDR1 and CDR2 are LNHDA and SQIVND (reference sequence). This CDR3 comprises 14 residues. V lost 2 bases, J lost 4 bases, and 10 bases lay in between. The CDR3 protein is CASSITFPPDTQYF. The CDR3 nucleotides are TGTGCCAGTAGTATAACATTTCCCCCAGATACGCAGTATTTT.

The genes are TRBV7-9 and TRBJ1-5, with a possible D match to TRBD1 (6 bases). Germline V gene lookup returns CDR1 SEHNR and CDR2 FQNEAQ (reference sequence). Trimming left V 3 bases short and J 5 bases short, with 11 bases between. There are 14 residues in the CDR3. In nucleotides, the CDR3 is TGTGCCAGCAGCTTGCAGGGGACCGATCAGCCCCAGCATTTT. This encodes CASSLQGTDQPQHF. Complete variable domain (other parts from reference TRBV7-9 and TRBJ1-5): DTGVSQNPRHKITKRGQNVTFRCDPISEHNRLYWYRQTLGQGPEFLTYFQNEAQLEKSRLLSDRFSAERPKGSFSTLEIQRTEQGDSAMYLCASSLQGTDQPQHFGDGTRLSIL.

J is TRBJ1-1 and V is TRBV9; D is undetermined. Trimming took 3 bases from V and 1 from J, leaving 4 bases between them. CDR1 and CDR2 (germline): SGDLS, YYNGEE. This CDR3 contains 12 residues. The DNA for the CDR3 is TGTGCCAGCAGCGCTGAGAACACTGAAGCTTTCTTT. Translation gives CASSAENTEAFF.

This chain links TRBV7-6 with TRBJ1-5; no definite D call. Per the germline V gene, CDR1 is SGHVS and CDR2 is FNYEAQ. With 5 bases removed from V and 4 bases from J, the gap between germline ends came to 12 bases. CDR3 length equals 14 residues. CDR3 in amino acids: CASSHNGVNQPQHF. The CDR3 DNA is TGTGCCAGCAGCCACAACGGAGTTAATCAGCCCCAGCATTTT.

The CDR3 here is CASSLDPLGGNYGYTF. The CDR3 DNA reads as TGTGCCAGCAGCTTAGACCCTTTGGGGGGTAACTATGGCTACACCTTC. The chain combines TRBV11-2 with TRBJ1-2; perhaps TRBD1 as D (5 bases). The CDR3 totals 16 residues. Trimming took off 0 bases at V and 1 base at J, with 12 bases between the two ends. Germline lookup yields CDR1 SGHAT and CDR2 FQNNGV.

Judged by abundance, this clone is large. The chain links TRBV25-1 to TRBJ2-7; 11 bases are shared with TRBD1. Germline loops: CDR1 MGHDK, CDR2 SYGVNS. After removal of 8 bases from V and 4 bases from J, the junction contained 1 base not matched to a gene. This CDR3 has 12 amino acids. The CDR3 sequence is CASGQGAYEQYF. In DNA, the CDR3 is TGTGCCAGCGGACAGGGGGCTTACGAGCAGTACTTC.

The chain combines TRBV5-6 with TRBJ1-1; no clear D gene. The CDR3 extends over 15 amino acids. Germline CDR1 SGHDT, CDR2 YYEEEE. Trimming removed 0 bases at V and 1 base at J, with 10 bases between. The DNA of the CDR3 is TGTGCCAGCAGCTTGGGGCCAGACCAGAACACTGAAGCTTTCTTT. Encoded protein: CASSLGPDQNTEAFF.

This clone has more than one count but fewer than ten. The genes are TRBV6-2 or TRBV6-3 and TRBJ1-1; a weak D match, TRBD1 (6 bases). This CDR3 has 16 residues. Trimming shortened V by 2 bases and J by 5 bases, and 18 bases separated the two germline ends. Germline assignment: CDR1 MNHEY and CDR2 SVGEGT. The CDR3 DNA reads TGTGCCAGCAGTTACGAATTAGGGGGAGGTGTGACTGAAGCTTTCTTT. It translates to CASSYELGGGVTEAFF.

V gene TRBV11-2 combines with J gene TRBJ2-7; D possibly matches TRBD1 or TRBD2 (6 bases each). Germline V CDR1 and CDR2: SGHAT, FQNNGV. CDR3 length: 15 amino acids. Trimming took 1 base from V and 2 from J, leaving 12 bases between them. The CDR3 nucleotides are TGTGCCAGCAGCTTAGGAACGGGGGCGGCCTACGAGCAGTACTTC. Translated, it gives CASSLGTGAAYEQYF.

The chain recombines TRBV6-5 with TRBJ1-2; D gene ambiguous. CDR1 and CDR2 from the germline V gene are MNHEY and SVGAGI. The CDR3 length is 13 residues. Trimming left V 4 bases short and J 0 bases short, with 6 bases between. The CDR3 is CASSLTTNYGYTF. The CDR3 DNA reads TGTGCCAGCAGTTTAACAACTAACTATGGCTACACCTTC.

By share of the sample, this clone is medium-sized. The chain uses TRBV6-5 and TRBJ2-7, with TRBD1 matching over 8 bases. The CDR3 loop spans 15 amino acids. V gave up 2 bases and J gave up 3 bases; unmatched junction bases: 6. CDR1 is MNHEY, CDR2 SVGAGI, per germline. The CDR3 loop is CASSYRRTGSYEQYF. The CDR3 DNA is TGTGCCAGCAGTTACCGTCGGACAGGGAGCTACGAGCAGTACTTC.

This clone has only a few counts. This sequence joins TRBV12-5 and TRBJ1-6; the match to TRBD1 covers 7 bases. The CDR3 extends over 14 amino acids. Germline lookup yields CDR1 LGHNT and CDR2 FRNRAP. The ends lost 3 bases at V and 10 bases at J; junction bases unmatched: 6. CDR3 sequence reads: CASGFATGKSPLHF. Written as DNA, the CDR3 is TGTGCTAGTGGTTTTGCGACAGGGAAGTCACCCCTCCACTTT. The variable domain in full, with the rest retrieved from reference TRBV12-5 and TRBJ1-6, is DARVTQTPRHKVTEMGQEVTMRCQPILGHNTVFWYRQTMMQGLELLAYFRNRAPLDDSGMPKDRFSAEMPDATLATLKIQPSEPRDSAVYFCASGFATGKSPLHFGNGTRLTVT.

The chain recombines TRBV2 with TRBJ1-2; D remains unclear. V was shortened by 1 base and J by 7 bases, with 16 bases between the two germline ends. This CDR3 contains 15 residues. In germline, CDR1 is SNHLY, CDR2 FYNNEI. In DNA, the CDR3 is TGTGCCAGCAGTGAAGAGGTGCTGCCGTTAGGTGGCTACACCTTC. Translation gives CASSEEVLPLGGYTF.

The chain couples TRBV7-3 to TRBJ1-2; D remains ambiguous. Trimming took off 5 bases at V and 9 bases at J, with 16 bases between the two ends. The V gene's germline CDR1 is SGHTA and CDR2 FQGTGA. The CDR3 has 13 amino acids. The CDR3 sequence is CASSHLYTPRYTF. CDR3 coding DNA: TGTGCCAGCAGCCACCTCTATACGCCTCGCTACACCTTC.

V gene TRBV14 combines with J gene TRBJ2-7, with D possibly TRBD1 on 6 matching bases. CDR1 and CDR2 (germline): SGHDN, FVKESK. With 2 bases removed from V and 4 bases from J, the gap between germline ends came to 9 bases. This CDR3 is 13 amino acids long. Written as DNA, the CDR3 is TGTGCCAGCAGCCAATCCCAGGGGTACGAGCAGTACTTC. Protein: CASSQSQGYEQYF.

The CDR3 region has the DNA TGCGCCAGCAGCTCGACAGGCCCGAACACTGAAGCTTTCTTT. It yields the protein CASSSTGPNTEAFF. The chain is built from TRBV5-1 and TRBJ1-1; tentative D call: TRBD1 (6 bases). The V end lost 3 bases, the J end lost 1 base, and 10 bases lay between the germline ends. Germline V gene sequence: CDR1 SGHRS, CDR2 YFSETQ. This CDR3 region has 14 residues.

The chain joins TRBV13 to TRBJ2-7; TRBD1 matches at 7 bases. Germline-derived CDR1 and CDR2 are PRHDT and FYEKMQ (reference sequence). Germline trimming cut 5 bases from V and 1 base from J; bases unmatched to any gene: 5. This CDR3 is built from 14 residues. CDR3 in DNA: TGTGCCAGCAGCCCCAGACAGGGATCCTACGAGCAGTACTTC. Translating it yields CASSPRQGSYEQYF.

The gene calls are TRBV5-1 and TRBJ1-2, with TRBD1 matching 8 bases. Germline CDR1 reads SGHRS; CDR2 reads YFSETQ. CDR3 length: 14 amino acids. Losses at the gene ends were 2 bases for V and 3 bases for J; bases not matched to a gene: 3. The CDR3 region is CASSFQQGDYGYTF. The CDR3 DNA reads as TGCGCCAGCAGCTTCCAACAGGGGGACTATGGCTACACCTTC.